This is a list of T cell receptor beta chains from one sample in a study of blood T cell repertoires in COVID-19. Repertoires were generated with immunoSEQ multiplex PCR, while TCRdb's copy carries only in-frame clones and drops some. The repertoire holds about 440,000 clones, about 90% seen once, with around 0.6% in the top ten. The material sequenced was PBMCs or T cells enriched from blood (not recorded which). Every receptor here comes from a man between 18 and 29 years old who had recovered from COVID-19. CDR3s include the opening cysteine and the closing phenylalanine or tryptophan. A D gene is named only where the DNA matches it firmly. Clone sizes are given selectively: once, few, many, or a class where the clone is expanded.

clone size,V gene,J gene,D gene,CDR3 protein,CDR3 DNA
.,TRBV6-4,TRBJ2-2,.,CASSDQGIGELFF,TGTGCCAGCAGTGACCAGGGGATCGGGGAGCTGTTTTTT
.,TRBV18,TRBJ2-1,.,CASSSSSYNEQFF,TGTGCCAGCTCATCCTCCAGTTACAATGAGCAGTTCTTC
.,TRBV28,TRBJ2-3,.,CASSPRRDWADTQYF,TGTGCCAGCAGCCCCAGGCGGGACTGGGCGGATACGCAGTATTTT
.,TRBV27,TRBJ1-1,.,CASSFEGPNTEAFF,TGTGCCAGCAGTTTCGAGGGTCCGAACACTGAAGCTTTCTTT
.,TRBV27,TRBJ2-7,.,CASSSSGEQYF,TGTGCCAGCAGCTCGTCCGGCGAGCAGTACTTC
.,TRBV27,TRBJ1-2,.,CASSPREGLFNYGYTF,TGTGCCAGCAGTCCCCGGGAGGGACTTTTTAACTATGGCTACACCTTC
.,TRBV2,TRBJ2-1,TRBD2,CASRGLAGGSSYNEQFF,TGTGCCAGCAGGGGACTAGCGGGGGGGAGCTCCTACAATGAGCAGTTCTTC
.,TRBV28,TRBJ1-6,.,CASTRAYNSPLHF,TGTGCCAGCACCCGGGCCTATAATTCACCCCTCCACTTT
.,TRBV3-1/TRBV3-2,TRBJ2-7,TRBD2,CASSQEPAGLINEQYF,TGTGCCAGCAGCCAAGAGCCAGCGGGACTAATTAACGAGCAGTACTTC
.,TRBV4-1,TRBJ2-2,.,CASSQENIPGELFF,TGCGCCAGCAGCCAAGAAAACATTCCCGGGGAGCTGTTTTTT
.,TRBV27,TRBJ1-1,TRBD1,CASYTGQGLSTEAFF,TGTGCCAGCTATACCGGACAGGGGTTGAGCACTGAAGCTTTCTTT
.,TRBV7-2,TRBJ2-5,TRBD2,CASSLPVLAGQETQYF,TGTGCCAGCAGCTTGCCCGTACTAGCGGGACAAGAGACCCAGTACTTC
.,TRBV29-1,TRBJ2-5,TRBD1,CSGRTGQETQYF,TGCAGCGGGAGGACAGGGCAAGAGACCCAGTACTTC
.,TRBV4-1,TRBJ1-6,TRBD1,CASSQGQYNSPLHF,TGCGCCAGCAGCCAGGGACAGTATAATTCACCCCTCCACTTT
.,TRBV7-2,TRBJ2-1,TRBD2,CASSLGTSNEQFF,TGTGCCAGCAGCTTAGGGACTAGCAATGAGCAGTTCTTC
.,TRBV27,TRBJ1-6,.,CASSSLFGSPLHF,TGTGCCAGCAGTTCCCTCTTCGGTTCACCCCTCCACTTT
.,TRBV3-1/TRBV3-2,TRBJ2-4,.,CASSQQASGEGRGQYF,TGTGCCAGCAGCCAACAGGCCAGCGGAGAGGGAAGGGGGCAGTACTTC
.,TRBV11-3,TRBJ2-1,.,CASSPRGMDEQFF,TGTGCCAGCAGCCCCCGAGGGATGGATGAGCAGTTCTTC
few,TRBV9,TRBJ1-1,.,CASSARVRAEAFF,TGTGCCAGCAGCGCCAGGGTTCGGGCTGAAGCTTTCTTT
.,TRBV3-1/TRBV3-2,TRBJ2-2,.,CASSQGLRANTGELFF,TGTGCCAGCAGCCAGGGGTTGAGGGCCAACACCGGGGAGCTGTTTTTT
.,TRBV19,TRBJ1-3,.,CASSTAAGLSGNTIYF,TGTGCCAGTAGTACCGCCGCAGGGCTCTCTGGAAACACCATATATTTT
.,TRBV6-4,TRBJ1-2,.,CASSERTGVNPYGYTF,TGTGCCAGCAGTGAAAGAACAGGAGTTAACCCCTATGGCTACACCTTC
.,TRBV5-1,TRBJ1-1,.,CASSLGHSNRRIFEAFF,TGCGCCAGCAGCTTGGGACACTCCAACCGTAGGATCTTTGAAGCTTTCTTT
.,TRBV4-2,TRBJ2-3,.,CASSRTSGTDTQYF,TGTGCCAGCAGCCGAACCAGCGGCACAGATACGCAGTATTTT
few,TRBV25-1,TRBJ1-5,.,CASSFGGSNQPQHF,TGTGCCAGCAGTTTCGGCGGATCCAATCAGCCCCAGCATTTT
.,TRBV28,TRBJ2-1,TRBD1,CASTSRGQGVVDEQFF,TGTGCCAGCACCTCACGGGGACAGGGGGTTGTAGATGAGCAGTTCTTC
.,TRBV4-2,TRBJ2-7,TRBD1,CASSQDLGQGELFVDEQYF,TGTGCCAGCAGCCAAGATCTGGGACAGGGTGAACTTTTCGTAGACGAGCAGTACTTC
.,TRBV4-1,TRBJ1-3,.,CASSQLTGPGNTIYF,TGCGCCAGCAGCCAATTGACAGGCCCTGGAAACACCATATATTTT
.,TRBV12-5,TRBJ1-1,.,CASGSLDMRNTEAFF,TGTGCTAGTGGTTCCCTGGACATGAGGAACACTGAAGCTTTCTTT
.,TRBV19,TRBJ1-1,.,CASKGVTEAFF,TGTGCCTCCAAGGGGGTCACTGAAGCTTTCTTT
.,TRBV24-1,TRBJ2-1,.,CATRPTSYNEQFF,TGTGCCACCAGGCCGACTAGCTACAATGAGCAGTTCTTC
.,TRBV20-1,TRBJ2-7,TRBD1,CSASNDRDKDF,TGCAGTGCTAGTAATGACAGGGACAAGGACTTC
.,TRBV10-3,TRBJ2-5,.,CAISVQRVGQETQYF,TGTGCCATCAGTGTTCAGAGGGTTGGGCAAGAGACCCAGTACTTC
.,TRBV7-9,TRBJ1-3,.,CASRRVIDTIYF,TGTGCCAGCAGACGGGTTATAGACACCATATATTTT
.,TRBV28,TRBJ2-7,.,CASSARTRGHYEQYF,TGTGCCAGCAGTGCCCGGACTAGGGGACACTACGAGCAGTACTTC
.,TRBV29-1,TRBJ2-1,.,CSVTHPINNEQFF,TGCAGCGTAACCCATCCTATAAACAATGAGCAGTTCTTC
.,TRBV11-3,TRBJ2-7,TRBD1,CASSLDGKGAGEQYF,TGTGCCAGCAGCTTAGATGGTAAGGGGGCTGGTGAGCAGTACTTC
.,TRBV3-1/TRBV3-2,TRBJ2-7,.,CASSQRTVEYEQYF,TGTGCCAGCAGCCAACGGACAGTAGAATACGAGCAGTACTTC
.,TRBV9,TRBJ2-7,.,CASNLGQGFTEQYF,TGTGCCAGCAACCTGGGGCAGGGGTTCACCGAGCAGTACTTC
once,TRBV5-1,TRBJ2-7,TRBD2,CASSLAVGLAGDSGEQYF,TGCGCCAGCAGCTTGGCCGTGGGACTAGCGGGAGATAGTGGCGAGCAGTACTTC
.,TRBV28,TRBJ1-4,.,CASSTRRRTNEKLFF,TGTGCCAGCAGTACCCGACGGAGAACTAATGAAAAACTGTTTTTT
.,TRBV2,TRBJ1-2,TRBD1,CASSEMTGEYGYTF,TGTGCCAGCAGTGAAATGACAGGGGAGTATGGCTACACCTTC
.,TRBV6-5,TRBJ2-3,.,CASIGNTDTQYF,TGTGCCAGCATCGGGAACACAGATACGCAGTATTTT
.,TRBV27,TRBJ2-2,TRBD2,CASSPIERGNTGELFF,TGTGCCAGCAGTCCCATCGAGCGGGGAAACACCGGGGAGCTGTTTTTT
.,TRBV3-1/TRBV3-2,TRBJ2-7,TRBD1,CASSQGWDRGSYEQYF,TGTGCCAGCAGCCAAGGTTGGGACAGGGGTTCCTACGAGCAGTACTTC
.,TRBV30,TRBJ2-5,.,CAWSVVRETQYF,TGTGCCTGGAGTGTAGTACGGGAGACCCAGTACTTC
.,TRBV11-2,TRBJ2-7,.,CASSLRWGDSSYEQYF,TGTGCCAGCAGCTTAAGGTGGGGTGACAGCTCCTACGAGCAGTACTTC
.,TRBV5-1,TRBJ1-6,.,CASSLERSNSPLHF,TGCGCCAGCAGCTTGGAGAGATCTAATTCACCCCTCCACTTT
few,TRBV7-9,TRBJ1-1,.,CASSPGQDTEAFF,TGTGCCAGCAGCCCGGGACAAGACACTGAAGCTTTCTTT
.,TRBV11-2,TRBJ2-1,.,CASSRHRENNEQFF,TGTGCCAGCAGCCGCCACAGGGAAAACAATGAGCAGTTCTTC
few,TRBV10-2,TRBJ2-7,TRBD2,CASSAGLQSSYEQYF,TGCGCCAGCAGTGCGGGACTACAGAGCTCCTACGAGCAGTACTTC
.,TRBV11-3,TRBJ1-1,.,CASSLSGGARTEAFF,TGTGCCAGCAGCTTATCGGGGGGCGCAAGGACTGAAGCTTTCTTT
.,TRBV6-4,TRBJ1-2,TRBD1,CASSQTGGGNNYGYTF,TGTGCCAGCAGTCAGACAGGGGGAGGCAATAACTATGGCTACACCTTC